A single sample is the source of the 17 T cell receptor beta chains below, sequenced in a study of STAT5B mutations in CD4+ large granular lymphocyte leukemia. Clones were read by immunoSEQ multiplex PCR, and TCRdb kept only the in-frame ones, dropping some. The table lists tens of thousands of clones, roughly 88% of them singletons, with more than 0.75% in the top ten. Input material: CD4+ T cells from blood buffy coats. Receptors originate from a human donor in good health.

The chain carries TRBV7-2 and TRBJ2-2, with 7 nucleotides matching TRBD2. Germline V lookup: CDR1 SGHTA, CDR2 FQGNSA. This CDR3 has 15 residues. With V trimmed by 4 bases and J by 6 bases, 8 bases remained unmatched. Here the CDR3 DNA reads TGTGCCAGCAGCTCCAAGAAGGGGAGGGCCGGGGAGCTGTTTTTT. Protein sequence: CASSSKKGRAGELFF.

The J gene is TRBJ2-4, the V gene TRBV5-1; D is perhaps TRBD1 (7 bases). CDR3 length: 13 amino acids. V shed 4 bases and J shed 9 bases, with 14 bases lying between them. Germline CDR1 is SGHRS and CDR2 is YFSETQ. The CDR3 nucleotides are TGCGCCAGCAGCGAGGAGCAGGGGGGCATTCAGTACTTC. It specifies CASSEEQGGIQYF.

The chain recombines TRBV15 with TRBJ2-3, with D possibly called TRBD1 or TRBD2 (5 bases each). Trimming pared 0 bases from V and 7 bases from J, leaving 11 bases between. Germline CDR1 and CDR2: LNHNV and YYDKDF (reference sequence). The CDR3 is 14 amino acids. CDR3 amino acids: CATSRDRGPYTQYF. The CDR3, as DNA: TGTGCCACCAGCAGAGATCGGGGACCTTATACGCAGTATTTT.

V is TRBV5-4 and J is TRBJ2-5; 12 positions match TRBD2. The CDR3 has 19 amino acids. Germline assignment: CDR1 SGHNT and CDR2 YYREEE (reference sequence). V was pared by 2 bases and J by 1 base, with 12 bases of the junction left unmatched. CDR3 sequence (DNA): TGTGCCAGCAGCTTAGGGAGGACTAGCGGGACCGCATTCCAAGAGACCCAGTACTTC. Translating gives CASSLGRTSGTAFQETQYF.

The CDR3 loop reads CASSPGQVGVQPQHF. CDR3 sequence (DNA): TGTGCCAGCAGCCCCGGACAGGTAGGAGTTCAGCCCCAGCATTTT. The chain joins TRBV27 to TRBJ1-5, with 7 bases identical to TRBD1. Germline V gene sequence: CDR1 MNHEY, CDR2 SMNVEV (reference sequence). The CDR3 is made up of 15 amino acids. V lost 6 bases and J lost 6; bases outside the gene matches: 11.

CDR3 in amino acids: CASSFRQGPIQETQYF. CDR3 DNA sequence: TGTGCCAGCAGCTTTAGACAGGGCCCTATTCAAGAGACCCAGTACTTC. The rearrangement uses TRBV7-6 and TRBJ2-5, with 7 bases lining up with TRBD1. After removal of 3 bases from V and 2 bases from J, the junction contained 9 bases not matched to a gene. CDR3 length: 16 residues. Germline CDR1 and CDR2: SGHVS and FNYEAQ.

This clone was observed a handful of times. This sequence joins TRBV6-5 and TRBJ1-5; D is possibly TRBD1 (5 bases). There are 13 residues in the CDR3. V lost 5 bases and J 3 bases, leaving 8 bases between the germline ends. Germline V gene sequence: CDR1 MNHEY, CDR2 SVGAGI. CDR3 amino acids: CASSRQYNQPQHF. The CDR3 bases are TGTGCCAGCAGTCGACAGTACAATCAGCCCCAGCATTTT.

This chain uses TRBV7-8 with TRBJ2-7; no firm D call. Trimming took 2 bases from V and 0 from J, leaving 5 bases between them. Germline loops: CDR1 SGHVS, CDR2 FQNEAQ. This CDR3 region has 13 residues. This CDR3 reads CASSLSYSYEQYF. The CDR3 DNA reads as TGTGCCAGCAGCTTAAGTTACTCCTACGAGCAGTACTTC.

This chain connects TRBV9 to TRBJ1-2; TRBD1 is a possible D gene (6 bases). This CDR3 region has 15 residues. CDR1 and CDR2 from the germline V gene are SGDLS and YYNGEE. V dropped 4 bases and J dropped 2 bases, with 15 bases sitting between them. Written as DNA, the CDR3 is TGTGCCAGCAGCCCAACAGGGTTCAGGAACTATGGCTACACCTTC. This sequence encodes CASSPTGFRNYGYTF.

V usage is TRBV12-5 and J usage is TRBJ2-7; tentatively, D is TRBD1 (5 bases). CDR1 and CDR2 (germline): LGHNT, FRNRAP. Trimming pared 8 bases from V and 3 bases from J, leaving 11 bases between. The CDR3 totals 12 residues. CDR3 sequence: CASQGDVYEQYF. CDR3 nucleotides: TGTGCTAGTCAAGGGGATGTCTACGAGCAGTACTTC.

This clone was seen only a few times. V gene TRBV4-1 combines with J gene TRBJ2-5; D not resolved. Trimming removed 4 bases at V and 5 bases at J, with 5 bases between. Germline values: CDR1 MGHRA, CDR2 YSYEKL. CDR3 length: 11 residues. The CDR3, as DNA: TGCGCCAGCAGCCTCGGGGAGACCCAGTACTTC. Translation gives CASSLGETQYF.

The chain couples TRBV11-2 to TRBJ1-2; TRBD1 might be the D (5 bases). The length of the CDR3 is 15 residues. Between the trimmed V and J ends, which lost 1 base and 4 bases, there was a span of 13 bases. Germline V gene data show CDR1 as SGHAT and CDR2 as FQNNGV. The CDR3: CASSLVQGQGYGYTF. In nucleotides, the CDR3 is TGTGCCAGCAGCTTAGTTCAGGGTCAAGGCTATGGCTACACCTTC.

The chain combines TRBV5-1 with TRBJ2-5; D is possibly TRBD1 or TRBD2 (5 bases each). Trimming removed 7 bases from V and 4 bases from J, with 14 bases in between. Germline values: CDR1 SGHRS, CDR2 YFSETQ. The CDR3 sequence is 13 residues long. The DNA of the CDR3 is TGCGCCAGCCGGGACGCAATGGGAGAGACCCAGTACTTC. Residues: CASRDAMGETQYF.

The rearrangement links TRBV6-5 to TRBJ1-4; tentative D call: TRBD1 (5 bases). The V and J ends lost 2 bases and 6 bases respectively, with 10 bases between them. In germline, CDR1 is MNHEY, CDR2 SVGAGI. This CDR3 region has 14 residues. The CDR3 is CASSYRGAHEKLFF. CDR3 DNA: TGTGCCAGCAGTTACAGGGGAGCGCATGAAAAACTGTTTTTT.

The chain links TRBV4-1 to TRBJ2-4; D tentatively fits TRBD1 or TRBD2 (6 bases each). The CDR3 runs 16 residues. V lost 0 bases to trimming and J lost 6 bases, with 15 bases between them. CDR1 is MGHRA and CDR2 is YSYEKL in the germline V gene. The CDR3 nucleotides read TGCGCCAGCAGCCAAGATCCGGGGGCCCGGGGAAACATTCAGTACTTC. Protein: CASSQDPGARGNIQYF.

The rearrangement links TRBV7-2 to TRBJ1-5; D is possibly TRBD1 (6 bases). With 4 bases removed from V and 7 bases from J, the gap between germline ends came to 20 bases. The CDR3 has 16 residues. CDR1 and CDR2 from the germline V gene are SGHTA and FQGNSA. CDR3: CASSSRIFGGAQPQHF. CDR3 DNA sequence: TGTGCCAGCAGCTCTCGAATCTTTGGGGGGGCACAGCCCCAGCATTTT.

The chain uses TRBV7-6 and TRBJ1-4; no reliable D call. The germline CDR1 and CDR2 sequences are SGHVS and FNYEAQ. V was trimmed by 2 bases and J by 7 bases, leaving 8 bases between them. CDR3 length: 13 residues. CDR3 protein: CASSLWPGEKLFF. CDR3 nucleotide sequence: TGTGCCAGCAGCTTATGGCCCGGTGAAAAACTGTTTTTT.